This T cell receptor beta chain was found in a study of vaccination and CD4 T cells after COVID-19. Looking at the study overall: Each participant underwent a two-dose regimen of either the BNT162b2 or the mRNA-1273 vaccine. From HCoV-229E, HCoV-OC43, HCoV-NL63 and SARS-CoV-2, overlapping spike peptides were used to stimulate the cells.

The assay that was used to sequence DNA from cultured CD4+ T cells was the Oncomine TCR Beta short-read assay. TCRdb reprocessed the PCR reads via MiXCR and lists one record per CDR3 protein. The sample comprises approximately 14,000 distinct CDR3 sequences, roughly 30% of which are singletons, and approximately 15% rests with the top ten. Stated treatment: approximately nine-day PBMC culture with coronavirus spike peptide pools or control peptides (ViraFEST assay). The sample holds one count of this clonotype. Its antigen is still unknown. This sequence originates from a human donor with COVID-19. Sequencing was performed on cultured CD4+ T cells from blood.

CDR3 protein: CSVADSQELFF. The CDR3 DNA follows: TGCAGCGTTGCTGACAGCCAGGAGCTGTTTTTT. V usage is TRBV29-1 and J usage is TRBJ2-2; possible D gene TRBD1, 5 bases. The CDR3 is 11 amino acids. Trimming left V 4 bases short and J 10 bases short, with 10 bases between. The germline gives CDR1 SQVTM, CDR2 ANQGSEA.